These T cell receptor beta chains were read from a single sample in a study of T-cell reconstitution after alpha-beta-depleted transplantation in children. One entry per CDR3 protein results from TCRdb running MiXCR on the PCR reads. The repertoire holds about 1,000,000 distinct CDR3 sequences, with around 30% as singletons. The sequencing used PBMCs, mostly from graft donor cells, collected 360 days after TCRalphabeta/CD19-depleted stem cell transplant. The receptors derive from a boy in the first two years of life who had a stem cell transplant for SCID, so the T cells may come from the graft donor. The CDR3 runs from the conserved cysteine through the conserved F or W. The D gene is left open where the match is weak. Not all rows give a size; the values are once, few, many and, for expanded clones, a class.

j_gene: TRBJ1-2; v_gene: TRBV29-1; d_gene: TRBD1; abundance: few; CDR3aa: CSVTTGHVYGYTF; CDR3nt: TGCAGCGTGACGACAGGGCATGTCTATGGCTACACCTTC
j_gene: TRBJ2-7; v_gene: TRBV27; d_gene: -; abundance: few; CDR3aa: CASGIRTGRYEQYF; CDR3nt: TGTGCCAGCGGGATACGGACGGGTCGCTACGAGCAGTACTTC
j_gene: TRBJ2-2; v_gene: TRBV15; d_gene: -; abundance: few; CDR3aa: CATSRAESRELFF; CDR3nt: TGTGCCACCAGCAGAGCAGAATCTAGGGAGCTGTTTTTT
j_gene: TRBJ2-2; v_gene: TRBV5-1; d_gene: TRBD1; abundance: -; CDR3aa: CASSLWGPDRGRDGELFF; CDR3nt: TGCGCCAGCAGCTTGTGGGGTCCTGACAGGGGGCGCGACGGGGAGCTGTTTTTT
j_gene: TRBJ1-5; v_gene: TRBV5-6; d_gene: -; abundance: -; CDR3aa: CASSLGQVAQPQHF; CDR3nt: TGTGCCAGCAGCTTGGGCCAGGTGGCCCAGCCCCAGCATTTT
j_gene: TRBJ2-5; v_gene: TRBV5-1; d_gene: -; abundance: -; CDR3aa: CASSLGGRMVQETQYF; CDR3nt: TGCGCCAGCAGCTTGGGTGGTAGAATGGTGCAAGAGACCCAGTACTTC
j_gene: TRBJ2-6; v_gene: TRBV25-1; d_gene: -; abundance: -; CDR3aa: CASSGRASSGANVLTF; CDR3nt: TGTGCCAGCAGCGGCCGGGCGAGCTCTGGGGCCAACGTCCTGACTTTC
j_gene: TRBJ2-2; v_gene: TRBV4-2; d_gene: TRBD1; abundance: -; CDR3aa: CASSPLGGQDQAINTGELFF; CDR3nt: TGTGCCAGCAGCCCCCTAGGGGGACAGGACCAGGCCATAAACACCGGGGAGCTGTTTTTT
j_gene: TRBJ2-1; v_gene: TRBV6-2/TRBV6-3; d_gene: TRBD2; abundance: few; CDR3aa: CASSRLTSGGYNEQFF; CDR3nt: TGTGCCAGCAGCCGCCTCACTAGCGGGGGTTACAATGAGCAGTTCTTC
j_gene: TRBJ2-3; v_gene: TRBV20-1; d_gene: TRBD1; abundance: -; CDR3aa: CSAIDRGRTDTQYF; CDR3nt: TGCAGTGCTATCGACAGGGGACGCACAGATACGCAGTATTTT
j_gene: TRBJ1-4; v_gene: TRBV6-5; d_gene: -; abundance: -; CDR3aa: CASSLGQGSEKLFF; CDR3nt: TGTGCCAGCAGTTTGGGGCAGGGAAGTGAAAAACTGTTTTTT
j_gene: TRBJ1-1; v_gene: TRBV18; d_gene: -; abundance: -; CDR3aa: CASHLQRAGDTEAFF; CDR3nt: TGTGCCAGCCACCTACAACGGGCAGGGGACACTGAAGCTTTCTTT
j_gene: TRBJ2-1; v_gene: TRBV4-1; d_gene: TRBD2; abundance: few; CDR3aa: CASSQDLGLAIYEQFF; CDR3nt: TGCGCCAGCAGCCAAGATTTGGGACTAGCGATCTATGAGCAGTTCTTC
j_gene: TRBJ1-1; v_gene: TRBV20-1; d_gene: TRBD1; abundance: few; CDR3aa: CSVPGQVNTEAFF; CDR3nt: TGCAGTGTTCCGGGACAGGTGAACACTGAAGCTTTCTTT
j_gene: TRBJ2-5; v_gene: TRBV10-3; d_gene: -; abundance: few; CDR3aa: CAISESQGRETQYF; CDR3nt: TGTGCCATCAGTGAGTCACAAGGGAGAGAGACCCAGTACTTC
j_gene: TRBJ2-3; v_gene: TRBV27; d_gene: -; abundance: -; CDR3aa: CASSTRGATDTQYF; CDR3nt: TGTGCCAGCAGTACCAGGGGAGCGACAGATACGCAGTATTTT
j_gene: TRBJ2-2; v_gene: TRBV27; d_gene: -; abundance: -; CDR3aa: CASSLGQGGGELFF; CDR3nt: TGTGCCAGCAGTTTAGGGCAGGGCGGCGGGGAGCTGTTTTTT
j_gene: TRBJ2-1; v_gene: TRBV7-3; d_gene: -; abundance: -; CDR3aa: CASSLTRVSYNEQFF; CDR3nt: TGTGCCAGCAGCTTAACCAGGGTCTCTTACAATGAGCAGTTCTTC
j_gene: TRBJ2-3; v_gene: TRBV28; d_gene: -; abundance: many; CDR3aa: CASSFRYTDTQYF; CDR3nt: TGTGCCAGCAGTTTCCGATACACAGATACGCAGTATTTT
j_gene: TRBJ1-2; v_gene: TRBV7-6; d_gene: TRBD1; abundance: few; CDR3aa: CASSTGGALYGYTF; CDR3nt: TGTGCCAGCAGCACAGGGGGCGCATTATATGGCTACACCTTC
j_gene: TRBJ2-7; v_gene: TRBV11-2; d_gene: TRBD1; abundance: -; CDR3aa: CASNYRDRDYEQYF; CDR3nt: TGTGCCAGCAACTACCGGGACAGGGACTACGAGCAGTACTTC
j_gene: TRBJ1-6; v_gene: TRBV7-2; d_gene: -; abundance: -; CDR3aa: CASSLGGQVNSPLHF; CDR3nt: TGTGCCAGCAGCTTAGGGGGACAAGTTAATTCACCCCTCCACTTT
j_gene: TRBJ1-5; v_gene: TRBV10-3; d_gene: -; abundance: -; CDR3aa: CAISRLRGDQPQHF; CDR3nt: TGTGCCATCAGTCGACTCCGGGGGGATCAGCCCCAGCATTTT
j_gene: TRBJ2-3; v_gene: TRBV29-1; d_gene: TRBD2; abundance: -; CDR3aa: CSVDGLAGVSTDTQYF; CDR3nt: TGCAGCGTTGATGGTCTAGCGGGAGTAAGCACAGATACGCAGTATTTT
j_gene: TRBJ2-6; v_gene: TRBV9; d_gene: TRBD1; abundance: -; CDR3aa: CASSLGDSGSGANVLTF; CDR3nt: TGTGCCAGCAGCCTAGGGGACAGCGGCTCTGGGGCCAACGTCCTGACTTTC
j_gene: TRBJ1-3; v_gene: TRBV12-3/TRBV12-4; d_gene: -; abundance: few; CDR3aa: CASSLGTSSNTIYF; CDR3nt: TGTGCCAGCAGTTTAGGTACGTCGAGCAACACCATATATTTT
j_gene: TRBJ2-7; v_gene: TRBV20-1; d_gene: -; abundance: -; CDR3aa: CSARTVRGAYEQYF; CDR3nt: TGCAGTGCTAGAACGGTCAGGGGGGCCTACGAGCAGTACTTC
j_gene: TRBJ2-7; v_gene: TRBV20-1; d_gene: TRBD2; abundance: few; CDR3aa: CSARVGTSGSYEQYF; CDR3nt: TGCAGTGCTAGAGTAGGGACTAGCGGGTCCTACGAGCAGTACTTC
j_gene: TRBJ1-2; v_gene: TRBV4-1; d_gene: -; abundance: -; CDR3aa: CASSQGQAGAYGYTF; CDR3nt: TGCGCCAGCAGCCAAGGGCAGGCAGGGGCCTATGGCTACACCTTC
j_gene: TRBJ2-1; v_gene: TRBV20-1; d_gene: TRBD2; abundance: -; CDR3aa: CCAVRELWGGFYNEQFF; CDR3nt: TGCTGTGCTGTACGCGAGCTATGGGGGGGATTCTACAATGAGCAGTTCTTC
j_gene: TRBJ2-1; v_gene: TRBV20-1; d_gene: TRBD2; abundance: few; CDR3aa: CSARPGTTGNEQFF; CDR3nt: TGCAGTGCTAGACCCGGGACTACTGGCAATGAGCAGTTCTTC